This T cell receptor (beta chain) was profiled in a study of cytomegalovirus exposure and HLA in healthy donors. Overall study results and limits: Specificity of a few CMV-associated chains for CMV antigens was verified in vitro. Likely technical artifact: a cluster of highly shared sequence variants. One later analysis reportedly identified an Asian-associated ancestry cluster that showed fewer N-insertions than the approximately 700-donor mean.

Germline V lookup: CDR1 SGHVS, CDR2 FQNEAQ. This CDR3 has 15 amino acids. Trimming took off 4 bases at V and 2 bases at J, with 12 bases between the two ends. On this clone: What it binds is not known.

Both 60 Vbeta primers and 13 Jbeta primers went into the PCR. TCRdb keeps only in-frame clones here, not all; method: immunoSEQ multiplex PCR. Its listing shows over 75,000 clones. This receptor was obtained from a girl aged 5-17 years in good health and CMV-seropositive. Input material: PBMCs. V gene TRBV7-8 combines with J gene TRBJ2-1; TRBD1 is a possible D gene (5 bases). This chain's CDR3 is CASSSSAGTYNEQFF. The CDR3 DNA sequence: TGTGCCAGCAGCTCCTCAGCAGGGACCTACAATGAGCAGTTCTTC.